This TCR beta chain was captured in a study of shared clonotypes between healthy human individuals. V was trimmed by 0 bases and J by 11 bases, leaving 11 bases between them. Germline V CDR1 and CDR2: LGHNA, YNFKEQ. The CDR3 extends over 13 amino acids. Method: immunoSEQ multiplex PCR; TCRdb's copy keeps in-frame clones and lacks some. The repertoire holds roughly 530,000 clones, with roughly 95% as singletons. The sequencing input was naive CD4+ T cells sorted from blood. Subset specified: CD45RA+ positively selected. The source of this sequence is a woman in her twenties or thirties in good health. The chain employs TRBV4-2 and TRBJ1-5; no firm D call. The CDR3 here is CASSQDGPAAQHF. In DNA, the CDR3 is TGTGCCAGCAGCCAAGACGGCCCGGCGGCCCAGCATTTT.